Listed below are T cell receptor beta chains from one sample, sequenced in a study of blood T cells in healthy people across ages. TCRdb called the 5' RACE reads again in MiXCR, with one record for every CDR3 protein. Among 800,000 to 950,000 distinct CDR3 sequences listed, 40% to 60% were seen once. The material sequenced was blood. These receptor sequences come from a man aged 25-45 years in good health. CDR3s include the opening cysteine and the closing phenylalanine or tryptophan. Each record gives: J gene, D gene, V gene, clone size, CDR3 DNA, CDR3 protein. D genes are given only for firm matches. Clone sizes are given selectively: once, few, many, or a class where the clone is expanded.

j_gene: TRBJ2-7
d_gene: TRBD1
v_gene: TRBV29-1
abundance: -
CDR3nt: TGCAGCGTTGAGGGACAGTACTCCTACGAGCAGTACTTC
CDR3aa: CSVEGQYSYEQYF

j_gene: TRBJ1-3
d_gene: -
v_gene: TRBV15
abundance: -
CDR3nt: TGTGCCACCAGCAGGGACCAGGGGCGCGGAAACACCATATATTTT
CDR3aa: CATSRDQGRGNTIYF

j_gene: TRBJ1-2
d_gene: -
v_gene: TRBV7-8
abundance: -
CDR3nt: TGTGCCAGCAGCTTAGCTTCGGGTTATAATGGCTACACCTTC
CDR3aa: CASSLASGYNGYTF

j_gene: TRBJ2-7
d_gene: TRBD2
v_gene: TRBV6-2/TRBV6-3
abundance: -
CDR3nt: TGTGCCAGCAGTTATAAGGGGCGGGAGTACAATGAGCAGTACTTC
CDR3aa: CASSYKGREYNEQYF

j_gene: TRBJ2-7
d_gene: -
v_gene: TRBV7-9
abundance: -
CDR3nt: TGTGCCAGCAGCTTAGGAACAGGGACCACCGAGCAGTACTTC
CDR3aa: CASSLGTGTTEQYF

j_gene: TRBJ1-2
d_gene: TRBD1
v_gene: TRBV29-1
abundance: once
CDR3nt: TGCAGCGTACTTCCCCCGGGACAGGGTGGCTATGGCTACACCTTC
CDR3aa: CSVLPPGQGGYGYTF

j_gene: TRBJ2-2
d_gene: TRBD1
v_gene: TRBV19
abundance: -
CDR3nt: TGTGCCAGTAGGTCTGATCGGACAGGAAACACCGGGGAGCTGTTTTTT
CDR3aa: CASRSDRTGNTGELFF

j_gene: TRBJ2-1
d_gene: -
v_gene: TRBV6-1
abundance: few
CDR3nt: TGTGCCAGCAGTGAAGAGAACCGGCTAAATCAGTTCTTC
CDR3aa: CASSEENRLNQFF

j_gene: TRBJ1-4
d_gene: -
v_gene: TRBV29-1
abundance: once
CDR3nt: TGCAGCGTCCCCATGGGGGGATGGGCTAATGAAAAACTGTTTTTT
CDR3aa: CSVPMGGWANEKLFF

j_gene: TRBJ2-3
d_gene: TRBD2
v_gene: TRBV7-9
abundance: -
CDR3nt: TGTGCCAGCAGCCCAGCCGGGGGGGATACGCAGTATTTT
CDR3aa: CASSPAGGDTQYF

j_gene: TRBJ1-2
d_gene: -
v_gene: TRBV4-3
abundance: -
CDR3nt: TGCGCCAGCAGCCCCTCCGAAGCTTTGGGCTATGGCTACACCTTC
CDR3aa: CASSPSEALGYGYTF

j_gene: TRBJ1-1
d_gene: TRBD1
v_gene: TRBV15
abundance: -
CDR3nt: TGTGCCACCAACCCAGGGGGGAGGGTCACTGAAGCTTTCTTT
CDR3aa: CATNPGGRVTEAFF

j_gene: TRBJ2-7
d_gene: TRBD2
v_gene: TRBV29-1
abundance: -
CDR3nt: TGCAGCGTTGATCTAGCGGGCGAGCAGTACTTC
CDR3aa: CSVDLAGEQYF

j_gene: TRBJ2-3
d_gene: TRBD1
v_gene: TRBV15
abundance: -
CDR3nt: TGTGCCACCAGCAGAGCTTTCCGGGACAGCTTCACAGATACGCAGTATTTT
CDR3aa: CATSRAFRDSFTDTQYF

j_gene: TRBJ2-6
d_gene: -
v_gene: TRBV7-9
abundance: -
CDR3nt: TGTGCCAGCAGCTCTACCGGGGCCAACGTCCTGACTTTC
CDR3aa: CASSSTGANVLTF

j_gene: TRBJ1-5
d_gene: TRBD1
v_gene: TRBV7-2
abundance: -
CDR3nt: TGTGCCAGCAGCCTTGACAGGGACATTCAGCCCCAGCATTTT
CDR3aa: CASSLDRDIQPQHF

j_gene: TRBJ2-3
d_gene: TRBD1
v_gene: TRBV24-1
abundance: -
CDR3nt: TGTGCCACCAGTGATCGACAGGGGGAGGATACGCAGTATTTT
CDR3aa: CATSDRQGEDTQYF

j_gene: TRBJ2-1
d_gene: -
v_gene: TRBV3-1
abundance: -
CDR3nt: TGTGCCAGCGGACAAACGTCGGGCACCGAGCAGTTCTTC
CDR3aa: CASGQTSGTEQFF

j_gene: TRBJ2-7
d_gene: TRBD2
v_gene: TRBV5-1
abundance: few
CDR3nt: TGCGCCAGCCAGGACACAGGTAGCGGGTGGTACGAGCAGTACTTC
CDR3aa: CASQDTGSGWYEQYF

j_gene: TRBJ2-7
d_gene: -
v_gene: TRBV20-1
abundance: -
CDR3nt: TGCAGTGCTAGAGCCCTTCGACAGAACTACGAGCAGTACTTC
CDR3aa: CSARALRQNYEQYF

j_gene: TRBJ2-7
d_gene: TRBD1
v_gene: TRBV27
abundance: -
CDR3nt: TGTGCCAGCAGTCCAGAAAGACAGGGGTGGGCCTACGAGCAGTACTTC
CDR3aa: CASSPERQGWAYEQYF

j_gene: TRBJ2-1
d_gene: TRBD2
v_gene: TRBV27
abundance: few
CDR3nt: TGTGCCAGCAGTTTATCAGCGGGGGCATCCTACAATGAGCAGTTCTTC
CDR3aa: CASSLSAGASYNEQFF

j_gene: TRBJ2-1
d_gene: -
v_gene: TRBV11-3
abundance: few
CDR3nt: TGTGCCAGCAGCTTTTTACAGGCCTCCTACAATGAGCAGTTCTTC
CDR3aa: CASSFLQASYNEQFF

j_gene: TRBJ2-7
d_gene: -
v_gene: TRBV29-1
abundance: -
CDR3nt: TGCAGCGGTTTGACACCAGGGTGCGAGCAGTACTTC
CDR3aa: CSGLTPGCEQYF

j_gene: TRBJ2-7
d_gene: TRBD2
v_gene: TRBV20-1
abundance: once
CDR3nt: TGCAGTGCCTGGACTAGCGGCTCCTACGAGCAGTACTTC
CDR3aa: CSAWTSGSYEQYF

j_gene: TRBJ2-1
d_gene: TRBD2
v_gene: TRBV29-1
abundance: few
CDR3nt: TGCAGCGTTGATTCTGGGACTAGCGGGGAACCCTACAATGAGCAGTTCTTC
CDR3aa: CSVDSGTSGEPYNEQFF